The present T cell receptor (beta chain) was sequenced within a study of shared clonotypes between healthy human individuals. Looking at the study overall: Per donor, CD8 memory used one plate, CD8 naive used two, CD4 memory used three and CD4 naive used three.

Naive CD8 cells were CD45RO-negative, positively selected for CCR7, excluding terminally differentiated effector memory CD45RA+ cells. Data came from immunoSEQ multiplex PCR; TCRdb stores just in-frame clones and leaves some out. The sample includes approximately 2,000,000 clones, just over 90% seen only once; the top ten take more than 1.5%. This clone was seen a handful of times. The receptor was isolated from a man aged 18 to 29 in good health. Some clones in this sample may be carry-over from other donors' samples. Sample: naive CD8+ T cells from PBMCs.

CDR3 nucleotides: TGTGCCAGCAGCCCATGGGAGGGCCATGGCTACACCTTC. Translated: CASSPWEGHGYTF. The chain joins TRBV9 to TRBJ1-2; D not resolved. Trimming left V 4 bases short and J 6 bases short, with 13 bases between. The length of the CDR3 is 13 residues. Germline CDR1 is SGDLS and CDR2 is YYNGEE.